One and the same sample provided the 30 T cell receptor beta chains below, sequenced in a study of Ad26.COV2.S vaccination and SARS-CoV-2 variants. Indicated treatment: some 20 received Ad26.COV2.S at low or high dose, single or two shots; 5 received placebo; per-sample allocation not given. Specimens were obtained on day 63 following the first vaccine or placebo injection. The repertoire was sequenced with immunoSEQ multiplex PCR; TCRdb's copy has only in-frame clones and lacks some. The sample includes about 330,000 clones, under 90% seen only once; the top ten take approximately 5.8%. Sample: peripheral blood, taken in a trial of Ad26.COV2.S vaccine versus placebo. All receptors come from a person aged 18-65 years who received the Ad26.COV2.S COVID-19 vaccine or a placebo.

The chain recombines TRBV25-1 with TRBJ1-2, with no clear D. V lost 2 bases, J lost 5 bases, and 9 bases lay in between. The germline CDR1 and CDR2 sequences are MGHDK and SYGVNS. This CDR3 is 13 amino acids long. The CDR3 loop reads CASSEGSVYGYTF. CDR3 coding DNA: TGTGCCAGCAGTGAAGGATCCGTTTATGGCTACACCTTC.

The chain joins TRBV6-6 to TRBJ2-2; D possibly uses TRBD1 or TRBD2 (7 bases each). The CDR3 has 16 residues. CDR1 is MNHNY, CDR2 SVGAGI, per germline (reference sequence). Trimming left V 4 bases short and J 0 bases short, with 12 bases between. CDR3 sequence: CASSSQGGPNTGELFF. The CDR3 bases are TGTGCCAGCAGTTCCCAGGGGGGGCCGAACACCGGGGAGCTGTTTTTT.

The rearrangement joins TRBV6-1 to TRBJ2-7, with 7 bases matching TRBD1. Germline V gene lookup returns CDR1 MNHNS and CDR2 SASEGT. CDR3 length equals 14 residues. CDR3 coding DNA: TGTGCCAGCAGAGAAGACAGGGTAACAAGAGAGCAGTACGTC. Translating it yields CASREDRVTREQYV.

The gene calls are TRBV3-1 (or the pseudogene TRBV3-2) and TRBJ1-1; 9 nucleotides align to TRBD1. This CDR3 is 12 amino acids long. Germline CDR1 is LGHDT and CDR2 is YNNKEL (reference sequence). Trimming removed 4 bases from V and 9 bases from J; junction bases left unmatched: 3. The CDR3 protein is CASSPGQGKAFF. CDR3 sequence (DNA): TGTGCCAGCAGCCCGGGACAGGGCAAAGCTTTCTTT.

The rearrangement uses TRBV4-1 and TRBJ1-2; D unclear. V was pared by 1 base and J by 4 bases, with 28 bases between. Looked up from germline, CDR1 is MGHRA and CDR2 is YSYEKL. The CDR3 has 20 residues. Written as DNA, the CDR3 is TGCGCCAGCAGCCAAGGAACCTATGTTAGCGCGGGGAGCCTGTTCTATGGCTACACCTTC. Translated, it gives CASSQGTYVSAGSLFYGYTF.

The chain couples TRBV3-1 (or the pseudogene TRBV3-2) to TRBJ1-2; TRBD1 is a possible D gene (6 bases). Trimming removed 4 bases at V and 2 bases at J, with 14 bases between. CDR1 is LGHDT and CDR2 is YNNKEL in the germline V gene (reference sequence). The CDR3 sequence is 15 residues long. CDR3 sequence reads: CASSLGGGGNYGYTF. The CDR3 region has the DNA TGTGCCAGCAGCCTTGGGGGAGGGGGGAACTATGGCTACACCTTC.

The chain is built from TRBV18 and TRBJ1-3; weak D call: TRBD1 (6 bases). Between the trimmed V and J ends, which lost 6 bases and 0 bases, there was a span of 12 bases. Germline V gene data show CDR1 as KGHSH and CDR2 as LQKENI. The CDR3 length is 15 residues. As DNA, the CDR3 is TGTGCCAGCTCCAGGGACACGAGCTCTGGAAACACCATATATTTT. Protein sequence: CASSRDTSSGNTIYF.

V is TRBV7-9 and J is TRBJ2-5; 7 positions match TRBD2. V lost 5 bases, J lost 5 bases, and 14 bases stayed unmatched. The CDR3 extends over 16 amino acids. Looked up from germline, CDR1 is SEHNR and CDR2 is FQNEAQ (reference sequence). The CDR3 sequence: CASSPPGGGVMETQYF. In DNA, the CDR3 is TGTGCCAGCAGCCCCCCTGGGGGGGGAGTTATGGAGACCCAGTACTTC. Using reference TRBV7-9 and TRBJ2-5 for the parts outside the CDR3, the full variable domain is DTGVSQNPRHKITKRGQNVTFRCDPISEHNRLYWYRQTLGQGPEFLTYFQNEAQLEKSRLLSDRFSAERPKGSFSTLEIQRTEQGDSAMYLCASSPPGGGVMETQYFGPGTRLLVL.

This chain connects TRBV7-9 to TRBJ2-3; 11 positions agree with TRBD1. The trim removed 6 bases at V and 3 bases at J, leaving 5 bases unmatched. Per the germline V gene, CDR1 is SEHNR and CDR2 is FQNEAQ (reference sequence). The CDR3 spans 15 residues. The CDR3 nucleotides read TGTGCCAGCAGTTGGGGGACAGGGGGAACAGATACGCAGTATTTT. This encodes CASSWGTGGTDTQYF.

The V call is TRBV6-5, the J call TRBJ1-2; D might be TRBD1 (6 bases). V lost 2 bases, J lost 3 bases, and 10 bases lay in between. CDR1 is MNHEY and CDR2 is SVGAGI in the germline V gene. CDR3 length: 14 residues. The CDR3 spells CASSYRRGDYGYTF. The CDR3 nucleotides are TGTGCCAGCAGTTACCGCAGGGGCGACTATGGCTACACCTTC.

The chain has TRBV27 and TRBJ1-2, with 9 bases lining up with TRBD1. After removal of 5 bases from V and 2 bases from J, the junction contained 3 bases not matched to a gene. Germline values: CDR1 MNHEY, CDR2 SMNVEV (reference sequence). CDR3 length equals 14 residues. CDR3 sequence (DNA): TGTGCCAGCAGTCCCGGGACAGGGAACTATGGCTACACCTTC. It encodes CASSPGTGNYGYTF.

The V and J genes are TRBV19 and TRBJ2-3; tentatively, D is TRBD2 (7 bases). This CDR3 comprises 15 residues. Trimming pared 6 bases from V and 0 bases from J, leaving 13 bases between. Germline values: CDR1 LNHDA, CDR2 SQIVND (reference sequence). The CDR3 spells CASSPRGGSTDTQYF. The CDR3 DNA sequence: TGTGCCAGTAGCCCAAGGGGGGGAAGCACAGATACGCAGTATTTT.

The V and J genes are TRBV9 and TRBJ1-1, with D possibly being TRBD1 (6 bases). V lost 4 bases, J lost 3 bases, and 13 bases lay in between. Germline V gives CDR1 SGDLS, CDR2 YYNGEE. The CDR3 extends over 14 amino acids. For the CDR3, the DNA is TGTGCCAGCAGCCCAAGACAGGCCTACACTGAAGCTTTCTTT. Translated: CASSPRQAYTEAFF.

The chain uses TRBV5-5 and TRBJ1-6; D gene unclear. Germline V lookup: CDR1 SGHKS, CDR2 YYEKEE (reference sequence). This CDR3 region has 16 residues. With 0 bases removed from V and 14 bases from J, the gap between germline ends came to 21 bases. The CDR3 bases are TGTGCCAGCAGCTTGGCCGCCGGGCCTTATGGGTTAACCCTCCACTTT. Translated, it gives CASSLAAGPYGLTLHF.

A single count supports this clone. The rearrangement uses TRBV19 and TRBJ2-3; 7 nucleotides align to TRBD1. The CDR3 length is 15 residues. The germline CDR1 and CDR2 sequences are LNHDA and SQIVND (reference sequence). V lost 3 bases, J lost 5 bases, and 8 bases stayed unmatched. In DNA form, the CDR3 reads TGTGCCAGTAGTATTAGAGACAGGGTTAAAGATACGCAGTATTTT. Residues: CASSIRDRVKDTQYF.

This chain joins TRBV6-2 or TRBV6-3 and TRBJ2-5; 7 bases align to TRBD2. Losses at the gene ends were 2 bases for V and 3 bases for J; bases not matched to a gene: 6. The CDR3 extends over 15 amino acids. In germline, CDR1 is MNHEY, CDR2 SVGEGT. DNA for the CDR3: TGTGCCAGCAGTTACGACGGGGGGAGCGAAGAGACCCAGTACTTC. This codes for CASSYDGGSEETQYF.

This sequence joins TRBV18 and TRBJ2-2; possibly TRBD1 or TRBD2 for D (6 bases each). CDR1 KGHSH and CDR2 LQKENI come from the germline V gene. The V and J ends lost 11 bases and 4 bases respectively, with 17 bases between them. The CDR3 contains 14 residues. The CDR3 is CAAQGTLGTGELFF. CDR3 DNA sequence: TGTGCCGCCCAGGGGACTCTGGGCACCGGGGAGCTGTTTTTT. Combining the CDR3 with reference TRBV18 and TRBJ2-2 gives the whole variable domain NAGVMQNPRHLVRRRGQEARLRCSPMKGHSHVYWYRQLPEEGLKFMVYLQKENIIDESGMPKERFSAEFPKEGPSILRIQQVVRGDSAAYFCAAQGTLGTGELFFGEGSRLTVL.

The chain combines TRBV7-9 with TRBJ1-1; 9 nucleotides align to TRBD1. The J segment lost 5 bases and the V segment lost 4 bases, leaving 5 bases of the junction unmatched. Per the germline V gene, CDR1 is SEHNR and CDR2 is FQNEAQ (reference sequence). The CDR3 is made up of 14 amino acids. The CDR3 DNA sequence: TGTGCCAGCAGCTCTCTACAGGGGGCGACTGAAGCTTTCTTT. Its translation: CASSSLQGATEAFF.

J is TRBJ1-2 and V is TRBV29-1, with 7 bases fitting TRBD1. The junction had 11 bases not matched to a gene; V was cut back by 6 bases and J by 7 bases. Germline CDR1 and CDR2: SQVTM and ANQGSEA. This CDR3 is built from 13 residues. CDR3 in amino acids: CSVPRQGRGGYTF. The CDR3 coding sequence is TGCAGCGTCCCGAGACAGGGAAGGGGTGGCTACACCTTC.

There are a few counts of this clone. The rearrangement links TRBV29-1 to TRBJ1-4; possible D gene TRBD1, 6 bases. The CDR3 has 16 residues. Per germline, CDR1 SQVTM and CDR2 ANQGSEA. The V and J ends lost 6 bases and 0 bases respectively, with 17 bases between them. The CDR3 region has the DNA TGCAGCGTGAAAAAAACAGGGTTGGCAACTAATGAAAAACTGTTTTTT. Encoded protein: CSVKKTGLATNEKLFF.

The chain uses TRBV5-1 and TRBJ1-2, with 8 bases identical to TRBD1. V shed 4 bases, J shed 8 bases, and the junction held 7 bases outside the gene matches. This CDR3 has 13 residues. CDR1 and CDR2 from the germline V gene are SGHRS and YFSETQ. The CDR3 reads CASSPQGAGGYTF. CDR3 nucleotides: TGCGCCAGCAGCCCGCAGGGGGCCGGAGGCTACACCTTC.

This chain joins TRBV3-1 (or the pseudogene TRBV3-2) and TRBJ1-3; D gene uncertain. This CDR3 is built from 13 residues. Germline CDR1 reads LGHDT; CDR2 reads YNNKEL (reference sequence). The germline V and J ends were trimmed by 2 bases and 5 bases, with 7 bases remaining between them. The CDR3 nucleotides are TGTGCCAGCAGCCAAAACAGTCGAAACACCATATATTTT. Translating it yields CASSQNSRNTIYF.

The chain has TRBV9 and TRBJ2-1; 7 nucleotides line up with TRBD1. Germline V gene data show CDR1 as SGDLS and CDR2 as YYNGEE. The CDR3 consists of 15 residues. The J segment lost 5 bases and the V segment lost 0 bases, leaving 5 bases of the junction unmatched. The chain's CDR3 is CASSVARQGDNEQFF. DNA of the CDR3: TGTGCCAGCAGCGTAGCCCGACAGGGAGACAATGAGCAGTTCTTC.

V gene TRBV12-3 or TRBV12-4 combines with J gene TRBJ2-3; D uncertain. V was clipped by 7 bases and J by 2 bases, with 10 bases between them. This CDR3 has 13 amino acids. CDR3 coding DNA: TGTGCCAGCACCCTCGGTCACACAGATACGCAGTATTTT. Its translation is CASTLGHTDTQYF.

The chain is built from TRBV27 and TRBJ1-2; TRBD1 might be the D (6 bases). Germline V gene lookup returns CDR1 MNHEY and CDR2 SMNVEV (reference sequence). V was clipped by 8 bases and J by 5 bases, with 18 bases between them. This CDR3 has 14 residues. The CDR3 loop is CASLPQGVPYGYTF. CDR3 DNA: TGTGCCAGCCTCCCACAGGGTGTACCTTATGGCTACACCTTC.

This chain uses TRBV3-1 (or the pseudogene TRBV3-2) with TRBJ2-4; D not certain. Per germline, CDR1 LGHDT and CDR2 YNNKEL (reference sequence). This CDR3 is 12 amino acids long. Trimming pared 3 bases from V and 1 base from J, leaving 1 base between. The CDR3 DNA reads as TGTGCCAGCAGCCATGCCAAAAACATTCAGTACTTC. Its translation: CASSHAKNIQYF.

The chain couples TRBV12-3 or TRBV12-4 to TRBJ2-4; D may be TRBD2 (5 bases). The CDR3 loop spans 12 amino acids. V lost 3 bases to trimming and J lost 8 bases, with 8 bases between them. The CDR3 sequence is CASSFEGYIQYF. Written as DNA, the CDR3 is TGTGCCAGCAGTTTTGAGGGATACATTCAGTACTTC.

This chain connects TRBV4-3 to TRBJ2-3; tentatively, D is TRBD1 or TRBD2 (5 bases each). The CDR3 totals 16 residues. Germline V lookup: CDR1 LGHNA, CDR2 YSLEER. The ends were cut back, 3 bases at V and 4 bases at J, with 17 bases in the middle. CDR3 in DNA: TGCGCCAGCAGCCAGGAGGACCTCTGGGGCGCAGATACGCAGTATTTT. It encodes CASSQEDLWGADTQYF.

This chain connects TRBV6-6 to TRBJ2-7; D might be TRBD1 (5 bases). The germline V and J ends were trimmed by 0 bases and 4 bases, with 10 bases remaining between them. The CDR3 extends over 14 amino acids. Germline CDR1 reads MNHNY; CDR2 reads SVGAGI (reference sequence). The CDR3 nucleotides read TGTGCCAGCAGTTACTCGATCGACAGTTACGAGCAGTACGTC. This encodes CASSYSIDSYEQYV.

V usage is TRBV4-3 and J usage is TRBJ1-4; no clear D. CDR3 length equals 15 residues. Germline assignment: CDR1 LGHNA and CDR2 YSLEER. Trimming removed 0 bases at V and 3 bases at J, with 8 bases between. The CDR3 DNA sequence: TGCGCCAGCAGCCAAGATTTCAGTTCTAATGAAAAACTGTTTTTT. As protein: CASSQDFSSNEKLFF.